Here is one TCR beta chain with its context. Its target antigen remains unknown. One base away there is no much larger clone; base qualities are not given. The sample belongs to a study of CD8 T cells in Susac syndrome (dated by TCRdb to between 2018 and 2021). The study in broad terms: Among the sequenced Susac syndrome patients, about 6 had clinically active disease and roughly eight were in clinical remission. Repertoire sequencing was used to test whether CD8+ T cell activation and differentiation in Susac syndrome was antigen driven. At blood withdrawal, Susac syndrome patients were therapy-naive, treated with corticosteroids (with IVIg additionally given to some), or treated with IVIg alone. Summary of the overall study and its limitations: In the CD4+ T cell repertoire of Susac syndrome patients, clonal expansion was not detected. The number of individuals in the TCR sequencing and HLA analysis was recognized as being relatively small.

High-throughput TCR beta sequencing profiled peripheral blood CD8+ and CD4+ T cells from healthy donors, Susac syndrome patients and multiple sclerosis patients. Recently defined diagnostic criteria for definite or probable disease were met by the Susac syndrome patients. CD8+ TEMRA cells were enriched by FACS, while bulk CD8+ and CD4+ T cells were purified by magnetic negative isolation. Blood was collected in EDTA tubes and processed within 24 hours, with PBMCs isolated through density gradient centrifugation. PBMCs intended for TCR sequencing were cryopreserved in liquid nitrogen and were subsequently thawed in a 37 degrees C water bath. The sorted or isolated CD4+, CD8+ and CD8+ TEMRA cells had a purity of 90% or higher. Trimming at the junction amounts to 6 bases on V and 0 bases on J, and the germline ends lie 8 bases apart. The cysteine opens and the phenylalanine closes a CDR3 of 12 amino acids. Of the read, only the CDR3 DNA is kept; its 36 bases are in frame from base 1. CDR1 DFQATT and CDR2 SNEGSKA were looked up in the germline V gene (reference sequence).

RNA was extracted with the RNeasy kit and roughly 0.45 to 1 ug was reverse transcribed using random hexamers. The immunoSEQ multiplex PCR assay, covering 54 Vbeta and 13 Jbeta segments, was used to amplify TCR beta CDR3 regions. Bias from PCR amplification was corrected by using a synthetic template baseline for primer optimization and for computational correction. In the authors' own workflow: Reads were assigned to V, D and J genes according to IMGT and analyzed in immunoSEQ Analyzer, with only productive sequences retained. Clonality was computed as one minus Shannon entropy normalized by log2 of the number of productive unique sequences. For each patient and control, public and private clones were evaluated among the 100 most prevalent clones. Susac-specific clones were defined as absent from healthy and MS cohorts, 850 to 1,300 published viral clones and other ImmuneACCESS disease sequences. In-frame beta chains were kept once TCRdb had trimmed the public reads at Q25 with fastp and called clones with MiXCR. One record per CDR3 amino acid sequence lists the most common genes and DNA. TCRdb's processing, not the authors' own work, is the source of the V and J calls. In this sample the table shows over 150,000 distinct CDR3 sequences, roughly 94% of which occur a single time. The ten most abundant clones make up 0.085% to 0.1% of the sample.

Here the chain combines TRBV20-1 and TRBJ1-1; there is no confident call for the D gene. This TCR was recovered from a human donor with Susac syndrome. Sequencing used CD4+ T cells from PBMCs. The CDR3 corresponds to CSAQKMNTEAFF. The DNA reads as follows: TGCAGTGCCCAAAAAATGAACACTGAAGCTTTCTTT.